The table lists the clone carrying this TCR beta chain with a count of one. Its antigen is undetermined. The sample belongs to a study of CD8 T cells in Susac syndrome. Study-level points and caveats: The relatively small number of individuals in the TCR sequencing and HLA analysis was acknowledged by the study. Clonal expansion was absent from the CD4+ T cell repertoires in Susac syndrome.

The CDR3 length is 12 residues. V was shortened by 5 bases and J by 5 bases, with 10 bases between the two germline ends. The germline V gene has CDR1 SGHAT and CDR2 FQNNGV. TCR beta sequencing covered blood CD8+ and CD4+ T cells. RNA was extracted with the RNeasy kit, and a quantity of about 0.45 to 1 ug was reverse transcribed using random hexamers. The authors amplified TCR beta CDR3 across 54 Vbeta and 13 Jbeta using immunoSEQ multiplex PCR. TCRdb processed the immunoSEQ multiplex PCR reads anew with MiXCR; each CDR3 protein has one entry. The table includes approximately 210,000 distinct CDR3 sequences, over 90% detected once.

J is TRBJ2-7 and V is TRBV11-2; TRBD2 is a possible D gene (5 bases). The origin of this receptor is a human donor with Susac syndrome. The sequencing sample was made of CD4+ T cells from PBMCs. The CDR3, as DNA: TGTGCCAGCAGCCCCATCGGGAACGAGCAGTACTTC. This encodes CASSPIGNEQYF.